The 20 T cell receptor beta chains given below trace back to one sample, sequenced in a study of vaccination and CD4 T cells after COVID-19. Sequencing of cultured CD4+ T cell DNA used the Oncomine TCR Beta short-read assay. MiXCR, applied by TCRdb to the PCR reads, yields one record per CDR3 protein. Among approximately 21,000 distinct CDR3 sequences, around half were seen once, and the ten largest hold about 7%. The treatment is: 10-day PBMC culture with coronavirus spike peptide pools or control peptides (ViraFEST assay). For these receptors, no antigen is known. The sequencing sample was made of CD4+ T cells from blood, cultured in vitro. These receptors were taken from a human donor who had recovered from COVID-19.

This chain joins TRBV27 and TRBJ1-1; 7 bases align to TRBD1. CDR1 MNHEY and CDR2 SMNVEV come from the germline V gene (reference sequence). The CDR3 contains 14 residues. Germline trimming cut 6 bases from V and 2 bases from J; bases unmatched to any gene: 6. In DNA form, the CDR3 reads TGTGCCAGCAGGTTGGGACAGAGAAACACTGAAGCTTTCTTT. Translating it yields CASRLGQRNTEAFF.

The chain combines TRBV6-2 or TRBV6-3 with TRBJ1-5, with D maybe TRBD1 (5 bases). CDR3 length equals 17 residues. Trimming pared 0 bases from V and 0 bases from J, leaving 12 bases between. In germline, CDR1 is MNHEY, CDR2 SVGEGT. The chain's CDR3 is CASSYSRGAYSNQPQHF. CDR3 DNA: TGTGCCAGCAGTTACTCGAGAGGGGCCTATAGCAATCAGCCCCAGCATTTT.

This chain joins TRBV27 and TRBJ1-4; TRBD1 might be the D (5 bases). CDR3 size: 15 residues. Germline V gives CDR1 MNHEY, CDR2 SMNVEV (reference sequence). The V and J ends lost 5 bases and 6 bases respectively, with 16 bases between them. The CDR3 reads CASSPSSGGYEKLFF. The CDR3 nucleotides are TGTGCCAGCAGTCCTAGTTCGGGGGGTTATGAAAAACTGTTTTTT. Together with reference TRBV27 and TRBJ1-4, the CDR3 gives the full variable domain: EAQVTQNPRYLITVTGKKLTVTCSQNMNHEYMSWYRQDPGLGLRQIYYSMNVEVTDKGDVPEGYKVSRKEKRNFPLILESPSPNQTSLYFCASSPSSGGYEKLFFGSGTQLSVL.

This clonotype has only a few counts. The rearrangement uses TRBV7-8 and TRBJ1-2; D gene unclear. Germline lookup yields CDR1 SGHVS and CDR2 FQNEAQ. The CDR3 loop spans 14 amino acids. V dropped 1 base and J dropped 3 bases, with 9 bases sitting between them. DNA for the CDR3: TGTGCCAGCAGCTTAGAAACATGGGACTATGGCTACACCTTC. This encodes CASSLETWDYGYTF. The complete variable domain, with remaining parts taken from reference TRBV7-8 and TRBJ1-2, reads GAGVSQSPRYKVAKRGQDVALRCDPISGHVSLFWYQQALGQGPEFLTYFQNEAQLDKSGLPSDRFFAERPEGSVSTLKIQRTQQEDSAVYLCASSLETWDYGYTFGSGTRLTVV.

The CDR3 sequence: CASSSGTPCWGQPQHF. The CDR3 bases are TGCGCCAGCAGTTCCGGGACACCATGCTGGGGTCAGCCCCAGCATTTT. The chain uses TRBV10-1 and TRBJ1-5; weak D call: TRBD1 (6 bases). Germline CDR1 is WNHNN and CDR2 is SYGVQD (reference sequence). The CDR3 has 16 residues. The ends were cut back, 5 bases at V and 6 bases at J, with 20 bases in the middle.

This clonotype appeared a few times. The rearrangement joins TRBV7-2 to TRBJ1-1; D not resolved. The germline gives CDR1 SGHTA, CDR2 FQGNSA. The V end lost 2 bases, the J end lost 1 base, and 5 bases lay between the germline ends. CDR3 length equals 13 residues. CDR3 protein: CASSLTENTEAFF. The CDR3 DNA reads TGTGCCAGCAGCTTAACGGAGAACACTGAAGCTTTCTTT.

The rearrangement links TRBV20-1 to TRBJ1-4, with TRBD1 matching over 8 bases. J lost 4 bases, V lost 6 bases, and 7 bases had no gene match. There are 14 residues in the CDR3. Germline V lookup: CDR1 DFQATT, CDR2 SNEGSKA (reference sequence). The CDR3 DNA follows: TGCAGTGCGTTTCCAGGGGGCGGTAATGAAAAACTGTTTTTT. Amino acid sequence: CSAFPGGGNEKLFF.

This clonotype occurred a few times. This sequence joins TRBV6-1 and TRBJ2-2; perhaps TRBD2 as D (5 bases). This CDR3 comprises 12 residues. Trimming stripped 11 bases from V and 5 bases from J, with 12 bases between. Germline V gene lookup returns CDR1 MNHNS and CDR2 SASEGT. The CDR3 sequence is CASLGRTGELFF. The CDR3 region has the DNA TGTGCCTCCCTGGGGAGAACCGGGGAGCTGTTTTTT.

This rearrangement joins TRBV29-1 to TRBJ1-2; 7 positions match TRBD1. The V and J ends lost 4 bases and 1 base, in that order; junction bases with no gene match: 6. This CDR3 spans 14 amino acids. Germline assignment: CDR1 SQVTM and CDR2 ANQGSEA. Here the CDR3 DNA reads TGCAGCGTTGGACAGGGAACGCGTAACTATGGCTACACCTTC. It yields the protein CSVGQGTRNYGYTF.

V gene TRBV20-1 combines with J gene TRBJ2-5, with 9 bases lining up with TRBD1. Trimming cost V 6 bases and J 5 bases; bases outside gene matches: 10. Germline V gene lookup returns CDR1 DFQATT and CDR2 SNEGSKA (reference sequence). The CDR3 length is 14 residues. The CDR3 protein is CSARDRVATETQYF. The CDR3 DNA reads as TGCAGTGCACGGGACAGGGTCGCAACGGAGACCCAGTACTTC.

This chain joins TRBV20-1 and TRBJ2-3, with TRBD1 matching over 8 bases. V lost 6 bases, J lost 3 bases, and 8 bases stayed unmatched. The germline V gene has CDR1 DFQATT and CDR2 SNEGSKA (reference sequence). This CDR3 is 14 amino acids long. This chain's CDR3 is CSAPDRVGTDTQYF. DNA of the CDR3: TGCAGTGCACCGGACAGGGTGGGTACAGATACGCAGTATTTT.

The chain couples TRBV7-8 to TRBJ2-2; 10 bases match TRBD2. Trimming took 1 base from V and 4 from J; bases not matched to a gene: 0. The germline V gene has CDR1 SGHVS and CDR2 FQNEAQ. This CDR3 has 15 residues. CDR3 nucleotides: TGTGCCAGCAGCTTAGGGACTAGCGGCACCGGGGAGCTGTTTTTT. Translating it yields CASSLGTSGTGELFF.

The sample holds a few counts of this clonotype. The chain uses TRBV15 and TRBJ2-7; D unresolved. V lost 0 bases and J lost 6, with 9 bases in between. The CDR3 is 13 residues long. CDR1 is LNHNV and CDR2 is YYDKDF in the germline V gene (reference sequence). CDR3 amino acids: CATSRDWKSEQYF. The CDR3 nucleotides read TGTGCCACCAGCAGAGATTGGAAGTCCGAGCAGTACTTC.

This clonotype showed up just a few times. The chain's CDR3 is CASSLAPDSPLHF. The CDR3 DNA follows: TGTGCCAGCAGCTTAGCGCCTGATTCACCCCTCCACTTT. The chain combines TRBV7-6 with TRBJ1-6, with D uncertain. CDR1 is SGHVS and CDR2 is FNYEAQ in the germline V gene. The CDR3 covers 13 residues. The V end was cut by 0 bases, the J end by 8 bases, with 5 bases between.

The rearrangement uses TRBV19 and TRBJ2-1; 8 bases agree with TRBD2. J lost 9 bases, V lost 3 bases, and 10 bases had no gene match. This CDR3 is 15 amino acids long. Germline V gene lookup returns CDR1 LNHDA and CDR2 SQIVND (reference sequence). The CDR3 here is CASSIGLAGRGEQFF. The CDR3 DNA sequence: TGTGCCAGTAGTATTGGACTAGCTGGAAGAGGTGAGCAGTTCTTC.

Only one count was recorded for this clonotype. The chain carries TRBV4-3 and TRBJ1-1, with TRBD1 as a possible D gene (6 bases). CDR3 length: 15 amino acids. CDR1 and CDR2 from the germline V gene are LGHNA and YSLEER. Trimming cost V 0 bases and J 2 bases, with 10 bases left between them. CDR3 sequence reads: CASSQDQGFNTEAFF. As DNA, the CDR3 is TGCGCCAGCAGCCAAGATCAGGGGTTCAACACTGAAGCTTTCTTT.

This chain uses TRBV5-4 with TRBJ2-1; possible D gene TRBD2, 7 bases. V gave up 4 bases and J gave up 1 base, with 15 bases separating them. Germline assignment: CDR1 SGHNT and CDR2 YYREEE (reference sequence). This CDR3 contains 16 residues. The CDR3 bases are TGTGCCAGCAGCGAGGATAAGGGGGGGTCCTACAATGAGCAGTTCTTC. This translates into CASSEDKGGSYNEQFF. Drawing the rest from reference TRBV5-4 and TRBJ2-1, the complete variable domain is ETGVTQSPTHLIKTRGQQVTLRCSSQSGHNTVSWYQQALGQGPQFIFQYYREEENGRGNFPPRFSGLQFPNYSSELNVNALELDDSALYLCASSEDKGGSYNEQFFGPGTRLTVL.

CDR3 residues: CASSQDLGNQPQHF. The CDR3 coding sequence is TGCGCCAGCAGCCAAGATCTGGGCAATCAGCCCCAGCATTTT. The chain has TRBV4-3 and TRBJ1-5; no firm D call. In germline, CDR1 is LGHNA, CDR2 YSLEER. The CDR3 loop spans 14 amino acids. V lost 0 bases and J 2 bases, leaving 5 bases between the germline ends.

This clonotype showed up just once. The genes are TRBV19 and TRBJ1-5, with D possibly matching TRBD1 (5 bases). Germline V gene lookup returns CDR1 LNHDA and CDR2 SQIVND (reference sequence). This CDR3 contains 14 residues. V lost 3 bases, J lost 4 bases, and 10 bases lay in between. The CDR3 bases are TGTGCCAGTAGTATGGGACTCGGGAATCAGCCCCAGCATTTT. This encodes CASSMGLGNQPQHF.

The V call is TRBV5-4, the J call TRBJ1-1; D uncertain. CDR3 length: 16 residues. The germline gives CDR1 SGHNT, CDR2 YYREEE (reference sequence). V shed 4 bases and J shed 5 bases, with 21 bases lying between them. The CDR3 coding sequence is TGTGCCAGCAGCCAAGACCTCAGATCAGCCCGGACTGAAGCTTTCTTT. Its protein product is CASSQDLRSARTEAFF. The complete variable domain, with remaining parts taken from reference TRBV5-4 and TRBJ1-1, reads ETGVTQSPTHLIKTRGQQVTLRCSSQSGHNTVSWYQQALGQGPQFIFQYYREEENGRGNFPPRFSGLQFPNYSSELNVNALELDDSALYLCASSQDLRSARTEAFFGQGTRLTVV.